The 3 T cell receptor beta chains listed next were all sequenced from one sample in a study of blood T cell repertoires in COVID-19. The method was immunoSEQ multiplex PCR; TCRdb's version includes in-frame clones alone and lacks a portion of them. The sample lists about 250,000 clones; about four fifths were seen once. Sample: peripheral blood. All receptors come from a man at least 80 years old with acute or convalescent COVID-19.

This clone occurred once. This chain links TRBV7-9 with TRBJ1-4, with 9 nucleotides matching TRBD1. The CDR3 consists of 15 residues. Germline CDR1 is SEHNR and CDR2 is FQNEAQ (reference sequence). J lost 15 bases, V lost 2 bases, and 13 bases had no gene match. The CDR3 here is CASSLYGTGLEELFF. CDR3 coding DNA: TGTGCCAGCAGCTTATACGGGACAGGGCTGGAAGAGTTGTTTTTT.

The genes are TRBV30 and TRBJ1-3, with 9 bases aligning to TRBD1. There are 17 residues in the CDR3. Germline CDR1 is GTSNPN and CDR2 is SVGIG (reference sequence). V shed 2 bases, J shed 2 bases, and the junction held 10 bases outside the gene matches. The CDR3 sequence is CAWSMPPGQGTGNTIYF. The CDR3 nucleotides read TGTGCCTGGAGTATGCCGCCGGGACAGGGTACTGGAAACACCATATATTTT.

This chain joins TRBV5-1 and TRBJ2-7, with 10 bases aligning to TRBD2. V gave up 5 bases and J gave up 2 bases; unmatched junction bases: 7. Looked up from germline, CDR1 is SGHRS and CDR2 is YFSETQ. CDR3 length equals 15 residues. The CDR3 coding sequence is TGCGCCAGCAGAAGGCCTCTAGCGGGAGCCTACGAGCAGTACTTC. Translated, it gives CASRRPLAGAYEQYF.